A single sample gave rise to the 9 T cell receptor beta chains below, sequenced in a study of blood T cell repertoires in COVID-19. Profiling relied on immunoSEQ multiplex PCR, and the TCRdb table lists in-frame clones only, not all of them. The sample lists roughly 430,000 clones, roughly 86% seen once, with 2% to 2.5% in the top ten. Specimen: PBMCs or T cells enriched from blood (not recorded which). Source of these receptors: a woman between 40 and 50 years old with acute COVID-19.

This clone was seen a single time. The chain carries TRBV4-1 and TRBJ2-1, with TRBD2 as a possible D gene (6 bases). V was cut by 1 base and J by 7 bases, with 8 bases left in between. This CDR3 contains 13 residues. CDR1 MGHRA and CDR2 YSYEKL come from the germline V gene. The CDR3 nucleotides are TGCGCCAGCAGCCAAGTGGGGGGAAATGAGCAGTTCTTC. Its translation: CASSQVGGNEQFF.

V and J are TRBV7-9 and TRBJ1-1; no reliable D call. Per germline, CDR1 SEHNR and CDR2 FQNEAQ (reference sequence). Between the trimmed V and J ends, which lost 5 bases and 6 bases, there was a span of 16 bases. The CDR3 covers 14 residues. CDR3 sequence (DNA): TGTGCCAGCAGCCCCAATATCAGGCTTTCTGAAGCTTTCTTT. Protein: CASSPNIRLSEAFF.

J is TRBJ2-3 and V is TRBV15; 9 nucleotides line up with TRBD2. V dropped 11 bases and J dropped 5; count of bases not matched to a gene: 11. Germline CDR1 reads LNHNV; CDR2 reads YYDKDF (reference sequence). The CDR3 has 14 residues. CDR3 sequence: CASTPSGGIDTQYF. DNA of the CDR3: TGTGCCTCCACGCCCAGCGGGGGGATAGATACGCAGTATTTT. The variable domain in full, completed from reference TRBV15 and TRBJ2-3, reads DAMVIQNPRYQVTQFGKPVTLSCSQTLNHNVMYWYQQKSSQAPKLLFHYYDKDFNNEADTPDNFQSRRPNTSFCFLDIRSPGLGDTAMYLCASTPSGGIDTQYFGPGTRLTVL.

This chain connects TRBV4-1 to TRBJ2-1, with D possibly being TRBD1 (6 bases). CDR1 is MGHRA, CDR2 YSYEKL, per germline. Trimming took 3 bases from V and 7 from J, leaving 10 bases between them. The CDR3 covers 13 residues. DNA for the CDR3: TGCGCCAGCAGCCACCCCAGGGGAAATGAGCAGTTCTTC. This encodes CASSHPRGNEQFF.

V and J are TRBV10-3 and TRBJ2-1; 11 bases agree with TRBD2. CDR3 size: 16 residues. Trimming at V came to 2 bases and at J to 4 bases, leaving 4 bases not matched to a gene. Germline CDR1 reads ENHRY; CDR2 reads SYGVKD. This chain's CDR3 is CAISEITSGGYNEQFF. In DNA form, the CDR3 reads TGTGCCATCAGTGAGATCACTAGCGGGGGTTACAATGAGCAGTTCTTC.

The CDR3 sequence: CASRSTDGNSYEQYF. The CDR3 coding sequence is TGTGCCAGCAGATCCACGGACGGGAACTCCTACGAGCAGTACTTC. The chain joins TRBV6-5 to TRBJ2-7; a weak D match, TRBD2 (5 bases). The CDR3 covers 15 residues. V dropped 6 bases and J dropped 0 bases, with 15 bases sitting between them. The germline V gene encodes CDR1 MNHEY and CDR2 SVGAGI.

V usage is TRBV9 and J usage is TRBJ2-5; D might be TRBD2 (6 bases). V was cut by 0 bases and J by 7 bases, with 10 bases left in between. CDR1 is SGDLS, CDR2 YYNGEE, per germline. The CDR3 is 13 amino acids. In DNA form, the CDR3 reads TGTGCCAGCAGCGTAGCCGCGGGGCGGACCCAGTACTTC. Translation: CASSVAAGRTQYF.

The V gene is TRBV2, the J gene TRBJ2-1; the D is unclear. The CDR3 length is 16 residues. The germline V gene encodes CDR1 SNHLY and CDR2 FYNNEI. V lost 5 bases and J lost 0, with 14 bases in between. In nucleotides, the CDR3 is TGTGCCAGCAGTAAAAATATTTATAGCTCCTACAATGAGCAGTTCTTC. As protein: CASSKNIYSSYNEQFF.

The DNA of the CDR3 is TGTGCCAGAAGCCGTCGTCACTACAGCACAGATACGCAGTATTTT. It encodes CARSRRHYSTDTQYF. The gene calls are TRBV5-3 and TRBJ2-3, with D unresolved. TRBV5-3 is designated an ORF whose function remains uncertain. Trimming removed 4 bases from V and 0 bases from J, with 12 bases in between. The CDR3 contains 15 residues.